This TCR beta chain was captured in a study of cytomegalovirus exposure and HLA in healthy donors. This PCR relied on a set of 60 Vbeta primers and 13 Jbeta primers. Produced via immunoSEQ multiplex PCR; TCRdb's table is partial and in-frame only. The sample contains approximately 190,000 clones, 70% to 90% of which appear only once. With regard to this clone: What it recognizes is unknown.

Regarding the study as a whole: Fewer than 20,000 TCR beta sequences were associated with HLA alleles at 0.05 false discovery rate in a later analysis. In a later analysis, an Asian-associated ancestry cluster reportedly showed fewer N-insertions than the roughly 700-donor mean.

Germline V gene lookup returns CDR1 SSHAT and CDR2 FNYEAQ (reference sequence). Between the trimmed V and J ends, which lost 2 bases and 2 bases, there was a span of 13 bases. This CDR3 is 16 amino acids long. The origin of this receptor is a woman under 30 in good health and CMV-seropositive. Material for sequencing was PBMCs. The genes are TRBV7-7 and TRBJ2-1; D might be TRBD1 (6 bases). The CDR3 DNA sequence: TGTGCCAGCAGCTTAACAGTTGGACAGACCTACAATGAGCAGTTCTTC. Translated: CASSLTVGQTYNEQFF.